The 13 T cell receptor beta chains in this list originate from one sample, sequenced in a study of sequential checkpoint blockade in melanoma. Some clones are missing from TCRdb's copy, which holds only in-frame ones; the method was immunoSEQ multiplex PCR. The table shows 35,000 to 40,000 clones, with roughly 32% occurring only once. Treatment reported: randomized to nivolumab then ipilimumab (arm A) or the reverse (arm B). Sequencing used tumor tissue (inferred from file names), obtained from a patient given nivolumab and ipilimumab in sequence. Every receptor here comes from a human donor with melanoma.

The genes are TRBV19 and TRBJ2-5; 8 nucleotides align to TRBD2. The CDR3 totals 13 residues. CDR1 is LNHDA and CDR2 is SQIVND in the germline V gene (reference sequence). V gave up 4 bases and J gave up 5 bases; unmatched junction bases: 3. The CDR3 spells CASSTQRGETQYF. CDR3 sequence (DNA): TGTGCCAGTAGTACCCAGCGGGGGGAGACCCAGTACTTC.

This clone was seen a handful of times. This sequence joins TRBV19 and TRBJ2-6; the match to TRBD1 covers 7 bases. There are 15 residues in the CDR3. In germline, CDR1 is LNHDA, CDR2 SQIVND (reference sequence). With 7 bases clipped from V and 2 bases from J, the junction kept 5 bases outside the gene matches. The CDR3 reads CASTPDRAGANVLTF. DNA for the CDR3: TGTGCCAGTACCCCCGACAGGGCTGGGGCCAACGTCCTGACTTTC.

The rearrangement links TRBV18 to TRBJ1-2, with D possibly being TRBD1 (6 bases). The V end was cut by 2 bases, the J end by 0 bases, with 10 bases between. Looked up from germline, CDR1 is KGHSH and CDR2 is LQKENI. This CDR3 has 15 amino acids. The CDR3 sequence: CASSPGTPPNYGYTF. The CDR3 nucleotides read TGTGCCAGCTCACCAGGGACACCCCCTAACTATGGCTACACCTTC.

The V and J genes are TRBV19 and TRBJ1-1; D not certain. The CDR3 length is 12 residues. Germline CDR1 LNHDA, CDR2 SQIVND (reference sequence). V was pared by 5 bases and J by 5 bases, with 9 bases between. CDR3 nucleotides: TGTGCCAGTAGTTCCCCAGTAACTGAAGCTTTCTTT. Protein product: CASSSPVTEAFF.

V gene TRBV19 combines with J gene TRBJ2-5; 8 positions agree with TRBD1. Germline CDR1 reads LNHDA; CDR2 reads SQIVND (reference sequence). The CDR3 totals 14 residues. V shed 2 bases and J 5 bases; nucleotides not matched to a gene: 4. The CDR3 DNA follows: TGTGCCAGTAGTATACTTGACAGGGGCGAGACCCAGTACTTC. This sequence encodes CASSILDRGETQYF.

The genes are TRBV5-1 and TRBJ2-2, with TRBD1 matching 7 bases. This CDR3 is 14 amino acids long. Per the germline V gene, CDR1 is SGHRS and CDR2 is YFSETQ. J lost 3 bases, V lost 2 bases, and 1 base had no gene match. The CDR3 reads CASSFQGDTGELFF. In DNA form, the CDR3 reads TGCGCCAGCAGCTTCCAGGGGGACACCGGGGAGCTGTTTTTT.

This clone was detected a few times. The V gene is TRBV15, the J gene TRBJ1-1, with 7 bases identical to TRBD1. This CDR3 contains 15 residues. Germline CDR1 reads LNHNV; CDR2 reads YYDKDF (reference sequence). Trimming at V came to 5 bases and at J to 4 bases, leaving 10 bases not matched to a gene. The CDR3 region has the DNA TGTGCCACCAGCGGAACCGGGACAGCCGTCACTGAAGCTTTCTTT. Translated: CATSGTGTAVTEAFF.

The count of this clone is one. The chain joins TRBV19 to TRBJ1-3, with 8 bases fitting TRBD1. The V gene end was trimmed by 5 bases and the J gene end by 4 bases; junction bases not matched to a gene: 16. The CDR3 is 18 amino acids. Per the germline V gene, CDR1 is LNHDA and CDR2 is SQIVND (reference sequence). CDR3 loop: CASSSDRGPATGGNTIYF. The CDR3 nucleotides read TGTGCCAGTAGTTCCGACAGGGGACCGGCAACTGGGGGAAACACCATATATTTT.

This chain connects TRBV9 to TRBJ2-7; the D call may be TRBD1 or TRBD2 (5 bases each). The V end lost 2 bases, the J end lost 2 bases, and 11 bases lay between the germline ends. The CDR3 consists of 14 residues. Germline V gene lookup returns CDR1 SGDLS and CDR2 YYNGEE. CDR3 loop: CASSVGTGPYEQYF. The CDR3, as DNA: TGTGCCAGCAGCGTCGGGACGGGTCCCTACGAGCAGTACTTC. Using reference TRBV9 and TRBJ2-7 for the parts outside the CDR3, the full variable domain is DSGVTQTPKHLITATGQRVTLRCSPRSGDLSVYWYQQSLDQGLQFLIQYYNGEERAKGNILERFSAQQFPDLHSELNLSSLELGDSALYFCASSVGTGPYEQYFGPGTRLTVT.

This clone appeared many times. The rearrangement joins TRBV9 to TRBJ2-1, with a possible D match to TRBD2 (5 bases). Germline values: CDR1 SGDLS, CDR2 YYNGEE. V lost 0 bases and J lost 6, with 13 bases in between. The CDR3 extends over 15 amino acids. The CDR3 sequence is CASSVGVGESNEQFF. DNA for the CDR3: TGTGCCAGCAGCGTAGGGGTGGGAGAGTCCAATGAGCAGTTCTTC.

The V and J genes are TRBV18 and TRBJ2-7; tentatively, D is TRBD1 (5 bases). There are 13 residues in the CDR3. Trimming cost V 3 bases and J 0 bases, with 6 bases left between them. Germline CDR1 reads KGHSH; CDR2 reads LQKENI. The CDR3 protein is CASSPDSSYEQYF. CDR3 in DNA: TGTGCCAGCTCACCCGACAGCTCCTACGAGCAGTACTTC. The variable domain in full, with the rest retrieved from reference TRBV18 and TRBJ2-7, is NAGVMQNPRHLVRRRGQEARLRCSPMKGHSHVYWYRQLPEEGLKFMVYLQKENIIDESGMPKERFSAEFPKEGPSILRIQQVVRGDSAAYFCASSPDSSYEQYFGPGTRLTVT.

The chain joins TRBV28 to TRBJ2-7, with 10 positions matching TRBD1. Per the germline V gene, CDR1 is MDHEN and CDR2 is SYDVKM. CDR3 length equals 15 residues. The V segment lost 5 bases and the J segment 2 bases; nucleotides outside the gene matches: 6. The CDR3 is CASSHGGTGAYEQYF. CDR3 nucleotide sequence: TGTGCCAGCAGTCACGGCGGGACAGGGGCCTACGAGCAGTACTTC.

This clone turned up a few times. The genes are TRBV7-2 and TRBJ1-1; no definite D call. Germline V gene sequence: CDR1 SGHTA, CDR2 FQGNSA. With 7 bases removed from V and 3 bases from J, the gap between germline ends came to 12 bases. The CDR3 is 13 residues long. For the CDR3, the DNA is TGTGCCAGCACTGACAACTACGACACTGAAGCTTTCTTT. Encoded protein: CASTDNYDTEAFF.